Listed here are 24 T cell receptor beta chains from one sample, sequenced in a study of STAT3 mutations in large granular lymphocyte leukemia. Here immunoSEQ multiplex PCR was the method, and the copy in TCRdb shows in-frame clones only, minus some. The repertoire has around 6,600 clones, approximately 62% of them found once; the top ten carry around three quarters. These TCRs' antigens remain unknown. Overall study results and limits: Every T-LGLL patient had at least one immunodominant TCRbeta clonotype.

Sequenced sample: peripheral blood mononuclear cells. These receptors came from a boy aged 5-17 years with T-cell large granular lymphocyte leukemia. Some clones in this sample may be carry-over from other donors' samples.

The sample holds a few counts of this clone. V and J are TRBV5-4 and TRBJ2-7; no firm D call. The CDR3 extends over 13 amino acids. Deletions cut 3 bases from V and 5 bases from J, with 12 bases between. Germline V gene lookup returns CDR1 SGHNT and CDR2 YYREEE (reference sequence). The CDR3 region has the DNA TGTGCCAGCAGCTGGGTCAGAATCCACGAGCAGTACTTC. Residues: CASSWVRIHEQYF.

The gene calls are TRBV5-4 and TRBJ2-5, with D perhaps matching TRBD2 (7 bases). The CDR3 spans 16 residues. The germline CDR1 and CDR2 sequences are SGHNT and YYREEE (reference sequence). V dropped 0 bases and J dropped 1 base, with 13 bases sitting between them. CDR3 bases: TGTGCCAGCAGCTTGGGAGGGGGGGCCAGCCAAGAGACCCAGTACTTC. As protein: CASSLGGGASQETQYF.

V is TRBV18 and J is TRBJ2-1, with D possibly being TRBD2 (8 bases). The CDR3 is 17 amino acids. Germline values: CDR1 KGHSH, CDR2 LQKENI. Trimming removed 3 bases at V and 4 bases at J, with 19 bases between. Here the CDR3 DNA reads TGTGCCAGCTCACCTCAGGGGGTTCTAGCGGGTTACAATGAGCAGTTCTTC. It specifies CASSPQGVLAGYNEQFF.

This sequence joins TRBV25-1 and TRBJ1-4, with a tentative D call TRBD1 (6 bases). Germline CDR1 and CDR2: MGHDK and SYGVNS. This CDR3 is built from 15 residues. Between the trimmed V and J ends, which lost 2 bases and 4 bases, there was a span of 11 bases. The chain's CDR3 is CASSEEGGGNEKLFF. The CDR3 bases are TGTGCCAGCAGTGAAGAAGGGGGTGGTAATGAAAAACTGTTTTTT.

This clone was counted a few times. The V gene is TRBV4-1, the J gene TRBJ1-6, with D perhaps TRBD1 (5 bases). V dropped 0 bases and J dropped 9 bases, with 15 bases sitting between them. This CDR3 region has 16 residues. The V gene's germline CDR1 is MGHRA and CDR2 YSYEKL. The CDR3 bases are TGCGCCAGCAGCCAAGAATTGAGGCAGGGTGCTTCACCCCTCCACTTT. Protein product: CASSQELRQGASPLHF.

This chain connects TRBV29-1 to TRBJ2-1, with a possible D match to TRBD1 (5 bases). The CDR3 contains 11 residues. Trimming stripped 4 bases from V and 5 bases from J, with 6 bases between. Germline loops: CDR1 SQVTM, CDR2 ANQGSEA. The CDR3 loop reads CSVVGDNEQFF. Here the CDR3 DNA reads TGCAGCGTTGTAGGGGACAATGAGCAGTTCTTC.

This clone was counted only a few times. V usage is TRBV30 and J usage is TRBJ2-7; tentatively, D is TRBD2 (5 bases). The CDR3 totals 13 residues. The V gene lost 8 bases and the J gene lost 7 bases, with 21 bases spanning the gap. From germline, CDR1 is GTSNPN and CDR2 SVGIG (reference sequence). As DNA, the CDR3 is TGTGCCGTTGGAGGAATTTGGAGCAGTGAGCAGTACTTC. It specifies CAVGGIWSSEQYF.

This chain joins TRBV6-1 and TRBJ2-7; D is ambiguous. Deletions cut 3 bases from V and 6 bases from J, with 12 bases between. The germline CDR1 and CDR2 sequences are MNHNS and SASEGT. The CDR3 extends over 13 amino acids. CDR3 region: CASSDLRYGEQYF. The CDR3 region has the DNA TGTGCCAGCAGTGACCTACGATATGGCGAGCAGTACTTC.

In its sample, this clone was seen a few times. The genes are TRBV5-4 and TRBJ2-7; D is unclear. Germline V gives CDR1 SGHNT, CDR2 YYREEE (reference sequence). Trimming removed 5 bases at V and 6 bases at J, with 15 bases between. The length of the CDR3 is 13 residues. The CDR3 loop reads CASSIERLGEQYF. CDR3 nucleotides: TGTGCCAGCAGTATTGAAAGGTTGGGCGAGCAGTACTTC.

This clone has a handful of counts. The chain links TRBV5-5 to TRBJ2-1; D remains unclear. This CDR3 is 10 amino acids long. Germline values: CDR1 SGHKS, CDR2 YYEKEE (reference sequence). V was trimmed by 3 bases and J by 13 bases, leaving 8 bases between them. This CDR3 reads CASSWGRQFF. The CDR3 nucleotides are TGTGCCAGCAGCTGGGGTAGACAGTTCTTC. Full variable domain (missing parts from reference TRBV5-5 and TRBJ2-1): DAGVTQSPTHLIKTRGQQVTLRCSPISGHKSVSWYQQVLGQGPQFIFQYYEKEERGRGNFPDRFSARQFPNYSSELNVNALLLGDSALYLCASSWGRQFFGPGTRLTVL.

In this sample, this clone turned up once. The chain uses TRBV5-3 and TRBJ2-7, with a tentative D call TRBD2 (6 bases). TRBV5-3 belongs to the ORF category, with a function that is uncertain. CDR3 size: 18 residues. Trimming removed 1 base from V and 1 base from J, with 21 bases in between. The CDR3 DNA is TGTGCCAGAAGCTTGCCTACAATGATCCAAGGAGGGTCCTACGAGCAGTACTTC. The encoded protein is CARSLPTMIQGGSYEQYF.

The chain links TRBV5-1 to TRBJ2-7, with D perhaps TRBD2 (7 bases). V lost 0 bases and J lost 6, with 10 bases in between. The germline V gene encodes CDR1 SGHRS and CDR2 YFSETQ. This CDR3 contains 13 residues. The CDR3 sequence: CASSLVGGLEQYF. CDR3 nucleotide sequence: TGCGCCAGCAGCTTGGTCGGGGGGCTCGAGCAGTACTTC.

Here the CDR3 reads CAISGGTEQYF. CDR3 sequence (DNA): TGTGCCATCAGCGGAGGAACCGAGCAGTACTTC. This sequence joins TRBV10-3 and TRBJ2-7; maybe TRBD2 (5 bases). Germline V gene lookup returns CDR1 ENHRY and CDR2 SYGVKD. This CDR3 region has 11 residues. V shed 6 bases and J shed 6 bases, with 9 bases lying between them.

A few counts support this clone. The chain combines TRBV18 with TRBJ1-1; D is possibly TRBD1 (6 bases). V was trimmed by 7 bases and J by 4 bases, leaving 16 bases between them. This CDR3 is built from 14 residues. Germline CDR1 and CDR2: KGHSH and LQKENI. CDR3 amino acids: CASLDQGPGTEAFF. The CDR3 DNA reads TGTGCCAGCTTGGATCAGGGGCCCGGCACTGAAGCTTTCTTT.

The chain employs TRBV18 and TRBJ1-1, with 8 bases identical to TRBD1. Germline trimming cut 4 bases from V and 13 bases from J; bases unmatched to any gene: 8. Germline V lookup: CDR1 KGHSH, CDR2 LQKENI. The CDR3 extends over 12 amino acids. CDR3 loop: CASSRGGTGSFF. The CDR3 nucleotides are TGTGCCAGCTCACGTGGAGGGACAGGCAGTTTCTTT. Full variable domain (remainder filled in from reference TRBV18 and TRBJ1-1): NAGVMQNPRHLVRRRGQEARLRCSPMKGHSHVYWYRQLPEEGLKFMVYLQKENIIDESGMPKERFSAEFPKEGPSILRIQQVVRGDSAAYFCASSRGGTGSFFGQGTRLTVV.

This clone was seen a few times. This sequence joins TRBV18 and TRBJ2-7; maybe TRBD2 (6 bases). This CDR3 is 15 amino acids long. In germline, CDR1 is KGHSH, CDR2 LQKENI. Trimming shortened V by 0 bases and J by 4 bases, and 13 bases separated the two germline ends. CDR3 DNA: TGTGCCAGCTCACCACCGGCGGGGTCAGGGTACGAGCAGTACTTC. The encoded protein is CASSPPAGSGYEQYF.

The DNA for the CDR3 is TGCGCCAGCAGCTTAAGTGTGTTTAACACTGAAGCTTTCTTT. This codes for CASSLSVFNTEAFF. The chain carries TRBV5-1 and TRBJ1-1; D gene uncertain. Germline values: CDR1 SGHRS, CDR2 YFSETQ. This CDR3 is 14 amino acids long. V lost 2 bases and J lost 2, with 10 bases in between.

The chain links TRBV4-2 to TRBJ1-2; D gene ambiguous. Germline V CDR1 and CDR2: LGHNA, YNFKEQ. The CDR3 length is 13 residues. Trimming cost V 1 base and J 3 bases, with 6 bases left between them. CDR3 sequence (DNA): TGTGCCAGCAGCCAAGGTGCGCACTATGGCTACACCTTC. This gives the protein CASSQGAHYGYTF.

CDR3 amino acids: CASSYSRVYNEQFF. In DNA form, the CDR3 reads TGTGCCAGCAGTTACTCTAGGGTTTACAATGAGCAGTTCTTC. V usage is TRBV6-6 and J usage is TRBJ2-1; D call uncertain. Germline CDR1 and CDR2: MNHNY and SVGAGI (reference sequence). Trimming removed 0 bases from V and 4 bases from J, with 7 bases in between. The CDR3 sequence is 14 residues long.

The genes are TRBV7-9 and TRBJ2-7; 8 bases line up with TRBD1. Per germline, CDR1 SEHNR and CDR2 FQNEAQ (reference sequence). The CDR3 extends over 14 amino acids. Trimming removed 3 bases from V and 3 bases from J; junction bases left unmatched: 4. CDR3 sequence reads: CASSLPGGSYEQYF. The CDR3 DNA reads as TGTGCCAGCAGCTTGCCAGGGGGCAGCTACGAGCAGTACTTC.

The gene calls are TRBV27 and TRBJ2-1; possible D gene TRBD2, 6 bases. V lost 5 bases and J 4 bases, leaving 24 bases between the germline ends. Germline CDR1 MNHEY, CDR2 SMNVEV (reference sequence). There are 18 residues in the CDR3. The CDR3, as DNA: TGTGCCAGCAGTACCCAATCGGTGGGGACTCAACCTTACAATGAGCAGTTCTTC. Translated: CASSTQSVGTQPYNEQFF.

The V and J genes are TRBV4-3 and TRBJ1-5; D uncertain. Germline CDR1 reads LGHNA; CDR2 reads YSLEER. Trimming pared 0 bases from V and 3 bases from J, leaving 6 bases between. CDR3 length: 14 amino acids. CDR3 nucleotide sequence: TGCGCCAGCAGCCAAGATTTGCTCAATCAGCCCCAGCATTTT. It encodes CASSQDLLNQPQHF.

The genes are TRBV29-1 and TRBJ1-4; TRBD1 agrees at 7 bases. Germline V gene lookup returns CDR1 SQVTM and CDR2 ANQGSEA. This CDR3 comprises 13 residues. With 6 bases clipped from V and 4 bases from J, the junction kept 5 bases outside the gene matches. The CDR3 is CSVGDRDNEKLFF. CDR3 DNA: TGCAGCGTGGGGGACAGAGATAATGAAAAACTGTTTTTT. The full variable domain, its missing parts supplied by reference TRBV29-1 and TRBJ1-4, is SAVISQKPSRDICQRGTSLTIQCQVDSQVTMMFWYRQQPGQSLTLIATANQGSEATYESGFVIDKFPISRPNLTFSTLTVSNMSPEDSSIYLCSVGDRDNEKLFFGSGTQLSVL.

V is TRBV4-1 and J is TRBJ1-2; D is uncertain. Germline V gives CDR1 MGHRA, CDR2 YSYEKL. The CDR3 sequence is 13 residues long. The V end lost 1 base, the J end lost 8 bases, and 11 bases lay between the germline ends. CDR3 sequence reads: CASSQVTGRGYTF. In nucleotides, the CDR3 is TGCGCCAGCAGCCAAGTTACCGGCCGGGGCTACACCTTC.